The T cell receptor beta chain under discussion was sequenced for a study of blood T cell repertoires in COVID-19. The repertoire was sequenced with immunoSEQ multiplex PCR; TCRdb's copy has only in-frame clones and lacks some. This table holds 25,000 or so clones, 83% found once. This clone was seen once. The CDR3 extends over 12 amino acids. The V end lost 2 bases, the J end lost 13 bases, and 12 bases lay between the germline ends. Sequenced sample: peripheral blood. The chain has TRBV12-3 or TRBV12-4 and TRBJ2-1, with D tentatively TRBD1 (5 bases). This sequence was found in a human donor in a cohort sampled during active COVID-19. CDR3 residues: CASSLWKDNQFF. The CDR3 DNA reads TGTGCCAGCAGTTTATGGAAGGACAATCAGTTCTTC.